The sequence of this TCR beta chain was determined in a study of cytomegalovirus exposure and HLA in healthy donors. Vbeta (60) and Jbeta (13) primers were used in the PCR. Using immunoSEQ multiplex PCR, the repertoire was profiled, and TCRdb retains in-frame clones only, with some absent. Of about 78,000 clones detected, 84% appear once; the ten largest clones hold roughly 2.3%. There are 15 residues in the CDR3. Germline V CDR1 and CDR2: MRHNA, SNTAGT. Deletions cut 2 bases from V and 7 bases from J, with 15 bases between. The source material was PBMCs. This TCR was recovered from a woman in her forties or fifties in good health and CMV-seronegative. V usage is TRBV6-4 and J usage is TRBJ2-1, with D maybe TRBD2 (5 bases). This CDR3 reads CASSDPDFFRNEQFF. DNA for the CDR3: TGTGCCAGCAGTGACCCGGACTTTTTCCGGAATGAGCAGTTCTTC.